This TCR beta chain is drawn from a study of T cell responses to AZD1222 COVID-19 vaccine. Findings of the study overall: Baseline seropositives among AZD1222 recipients totaled only 5 to 7. Clonal diversity was possibly underestimated, and white British individuals and females predominated among donors.

Germline lookup yields CDR1 MNHEY and CDR2 SVGAGI. The CDR3 is 13 residues long. Trimming stripped 5 bases from V and 3 bases from J, with 10 bases between. With respect to this clone: What it recognizes is unknown.

Assay: immunoSEQ multiplex PCR; the TCRdb copy retains only in-frame clones and omits some. The sample includes around 170,000 clones, around 88% of them seen just once. The gene calls are TRBV6-5 and TRBJ1-2; D unclear. This receptor was taken from an adult who received the AZD1222 COVID-19 vaccine. The sequencing here drew on peripheral blood, taken 28 days after the second AZD1222 dose. CDR3 nucleotide sequence: TGTGCCAGCAGTCCGCCGTTGGACTATGGCTACACCTTC. Protein sequence: CASSPPLDYGYTF.